This is a list of T cell receptor beta chains from one sample in a study of tumor-infiltrating lymphocytes in primary liver carcinoma. TCRdb reanalysed the multiplex PCR reads using MiXCR and keeps one entry per CDR3 protein. Counted here are almost 55,000 distinct CDR3 sequences, over 70% occurring once; the ten biggest clones make up about 25%. The sequenced sample consisted of liver tumor tissue from sampling region 2. The receptors derive from a man between 40 and 49 years old with primary liver carcinoma and hepatitis B virus infection. CDR3s include the opening cysteine and the closing phenylalanine or tryptophan. D genes are given only for firm matches. Expanded clones are given a class, and other clones once, few, many or no size at all.

clone_size: .; v_call: TRBV12-3/TRBV12-4; d_call: .; j_call: TRBJ2-7; cdr3_aa: CASTRREYYGVYF; cdr3_nt: TGTGCCAGCACCCGACGGGAATACTACGGGGTGTACTTC
clone_size: many; v_call: TRBV4-1; d_call: .; j_call: TRBJ2-1; cdr3_aa: CASSQDPGPHNEQFF; cdr3_nt: TGCGCCAGCAGCCAAGATCCCGGCCCACACAATGAGCAGTTCTTC
clone_size: once; v_call: TRBV4-1; d_call: .; j_call: TRBJ2-2; cdr3_aa: CASSPPQGSGELMF; cdr3_nt: TGCGCCAGCAGCCCCCCCCAGGGATCCGGGGAGCTGATGTTT
clone_size: .; v_call: TRBV29-1; d_call: .; j_call: TRBJ2-7; cdr3_aa: CSVEDDRVASSSYEQYF; cdr3_nt: TGCAGCGTTGAAGACGACCGAGTGGCCTCGAGCTCCTACGAGCAATACTTC
clone_size: .; v_call: TRBV7-8; d_call: TRBD1; j_call: TRBJ2-7; cdr3_aa: CASSLGKPGTEDAYEQYF; cdr3_nt: TGTGCCAGCAGCTTAGGGAAGCCCGGGACAGAGGACGCCTACGAGCAGTACTTC
clone_size: .; v_call: TRBV12-3/TRBV12-4; d_call: .; j_call: TRBJ2-2; cdr3_aa: CASTEVPNTGELFF; cdr3_nt: TGTGCCAGCACGGAAGTTCCCAACACCGGGGAGCTGTTTTTT
clone_size: .; v_call: TRBV6-1; d_call: TRBD1; j_call: TRBJ2-5; cdr3_aa: CAISELDRGRRALYF; cdr3_nt: TGTGCCATCAGTGAGCTGGATAGGGGGCGTCGGGCCCTGTACTTC
clone_size: many; v_call: TRBV4-1; d_call: TRBD1; j_call: TRBJ1-5; cdr3_aa: CASSQGDRNDQPQHF; cdr3_nt: TGCGCCAGCAGCCAAGGGGACAGGAACGATCAGCCCCAGCATTTT
clone_size: .; v_call: TRBV11-2; d_call: TRBD2; j_call: TRBJ2-1; cdr3_aa: CASSFTRLAGEPYIEQLF; cdr3_nt: TGTGCCAGCAGCTTTACTCGACTAGCGGGAGAACCCTACATTGAGCAGCTCTTC
clone_size: .; v_call: TRBV11-2; d_call: .; j_call: TRBJ2-7; cdr3_aa: CASSLDFGIPSSYEQYF; cdr3_nt: TGTGCCAGCAGCTTAGACTTCGGGATTCCCAGCTCATACGAGCAGTACTTC
clone_size: .; v_call: TRBV6-1; d_call: .; j_call: TRBJ1-6; cdr3_aa: CTSSEEGSGSSPPHF; cdr3_nt: TGTACCAGCAGTGAAGAAGGGAGTGGTAGTTCACCCCCCCACTTT
clone_size: .; v_call: TRBV4-1; d_call: .; j_call: TRBJ2-2; cdr3_aa: CASSQELGTLDSRKLFF; cdr3_nt: TGCGCCAGCAGCCAAGAGCTTGGGACTTTGGATTCCAGGAAGCTGTTTTTT
clone_size: .; v_call: TRBV6-6; d_call: .; j_call: TRBJ2-7; cdr3_aa: CASSYMISINREQYF; cdr3_nt: TGTGCCAGCAGTTACATGATTAGCATTAATAGAGAGCAGTACTTC
clone_size: many; v_call: TRBV5-1; d_call: .; j_call: TRBJ2-5; cdr3_aa: CASSQGDEETQYF; cdr3_nt: TGCGCCAGCAGCCAAGGGGATGAGGAGACCCAGTACTTC
clone_size: .; v_call: TRBV11-2; d_call: TRBD2; j_call: TRBJ2-3; cdr3_aa: CASSLEGLAWTDAQDF; cdr3_nt: TGTGCCAGCAGCTTAGAGGGACTAGCGTGGACAGACGCGCAGGATTTT
clone_size: .; v_call: TRBV4-1; d_call: .; j_call: TRBJ2-1; cdr3_aa: CASSQAKHELYNEQLF; cdr3_nt: TGCGCCAGCAGCCAAGCGAAACACGAGTTGTACAATGAGCAGCTCTTC
clone_size: few; v_call: TRBV6-6; d_call: .; j_call: TRBJ2-3; cdr3_aa: CASSGDDSNQPQYF; cdr3_nt: TGTGCCAGCAGTGGGGACGATAGCAATCAGCCCCAGTATTTT
clone_size: .; v_call: TRBV11-2; d_call: TRBD1; j_call: TRBJ1-1; cdr3_aa: CASSRGGTGDAFF; cdr3_nt: TGTGCCAGCAGCAGAGGAGGGACAGGGGATGCTTTCTTT
clone_size: .; v_call: TRBV29-1; d_call: .; j_call: TRBJ2-2; cdr3_aa: CSVEEGGTENTGELVF; cdr3_nt: TGCAGCGTTGAAGAAGGTGGGACGGAGAACACCGGGGAGCTGGTTTTT
clone_size: .; v_call: TRBV4-1; d_call: .; j_call: TRBJ1-2; cdr3_aa: CASSQPTGTPYDYTF; cdr3_nt: TGCGCCAGCAGCCAGCCTACCGGGACCCCCTATGACTACACCTTC
clone_size: .; v_call: TRBV11-2; d_call: .; j_call: TRBJ2-1; cdr3_aa: CVSSLDEGFYDEQFF; cdr3_nt: TGTGTCAGCAGCTTAGATGAGGGGTTCTACGATGAGCAGTTCTTC
clone_size: many; v_call: TRBV12-3/TRBV12-4; d_call: .; j_call: TRBJ2-1; cdr3_aa: CASSPRLDVDEQFF; cdr3_nt: TGTGCCAGCAGCCCAAGACTAGATGTCGATGAGCAGTTCTTC
clone_size: .; v_call: TRBV20-1; d_call: TRBD2; j_call: TRBJ2-7; cdr3_aa: CSAPLAGVTSEQYF; cdr3_nt: TGCAGTGCTCCGTTAGCGGGAGTTACTTCCGAGCAGTACTTC
clone_size: .; v_call: TRBV7-8; d_call: .; j_call: TRBJ1-5; cdr3_aa: CASILGFVGTLDSNQPQHF; cdr3_nt: TGTGCCAGCATCTTAGGGTTCGTAGGAACACTCGATAGCAATCAGCCCCAGCATTTT
clone_size: .; v_call: TRBV11-2; d_call: .; j_call: TRBJ1-5; cdr3_aa: CTSSTRRFPELQHF; cdr3_nt: TGTACCAGCAGCACCAGACGGTTTCCCGAGCTCCAGCATTTT
clone_size: .; v_call: TRBV12-5; d_call: TRBD2; j_call: TRBJ2-1; cdr3_aa: CASGLVFGTRAVYYNEQFF; cdr3_nt: TGTGCTAGTGGTTTGGTATTCGGGACTAGAGCCGTCTATTACAATGAGCAGTTCTTC
clone_size: many; v_call: TRBV5-1; d_call: TRBD1; j_call: TRBJ2-1; cdr3_aa: CASSPDRGNNEQFF; cdr3_nt: TGCGCCAGCAGCCCGGACAGGGGAAACAATGAGCAGTTCTTC
clone_size: .; v_call: TRBV6-1; d_call: TRBD2; j_call: TRBJ2-3; cdr3_aa: CASSQLAGSTTDMQYF; cdr3_nt: TGTGCAAGCAGTCAATTAGCGGGTTCAACCACAGATATGCAGTATTTT
clone_size: .; v_call: TRBV6-5; d_call: .; j_call: TRBJ2-2; cdr3_aa: CASRSRSPGLNTGELFF; cdr3_nt: TGTGCCAGCAGATCCCGTTCCCCAGGGTTAAACACCGGGGAGCTGTTTTTT
clone_size: few; v_call: TRBV2; d_call: .; j_call: TRBJ2-5; cdr3_aa: CASDRLQETQYF; cdr3_nt: TGTGCCAGCGACAGGCTTCAAGAGACCCAGTATTTC
clone_size: .; v_call: TRBV29-1; d_call: .; j_call: TRBJ2-5; cdr3_aa: CSASGTRFDETQYF; cdr3_nt: TGCAGCGCTTCCGGGACAAGGTTTGATGAGACCCAGTACTTT
clone_size: once; v_call: TRBV7-8; d_call: .; j_call: TRBJ2-1; cdr3_aa: CASSFDGAGSSYNEQFF; cdr3_nt: TGTGCCAGCAGCTTTGACGGAGCAGGGAGCTCCTACAATGAGCAGTTCTTC
clone_size: .; v_call: TRBV11-2; d_call: TRBD2; j_call: TRBJ2-3; cdr3_aa: CASSLEGLAWTNMQYF; cdr3_nt: TGTGCCAGCAGCTTAGAAGGACTAGCGTGGACAAATATGCAGTATTTT
clone_size: .; v_call: TRBV4-2; d_call: .; j_call: TRBJ1-2; cdr3_aa: CANSQDKIALNYAYTF; cdr3_nt: TGTGCCAACAGCCAAGATAAGATAGCCCTTAACTATGCCTACACCTTC